This T cell receptor (beta chain) was sequenced in a study of CD8+CD57+ T cells in acquired aplastic anemia. On the study more broadly: DNA per sorted CD4+ or CD8+ sample ranged 0.2 to 27.4 ug, averaging around 3.1 ug.

CDR3 and TCR beta VDJ profiling relied on genomic DNA as the template. From the reads, TCRdb called clonotypes with MiXCR, one entry per CDR3 protein. Found here are 200,000 to 250,000 distinct CDR3 sequences, 65% of them singletons; the top ten hold roughly 53%. Findings and limits, study-wide: Comparison of patients with controls identified about 27 shared CD8+ CDR3 sequences.

Patients included in sequencing had previously demonstrated CD8+CD57+ cell expansion by flow cytometry. None of the patients had been given any therapy when their blood was sampled. Of note for this clonotype: Its antigen is still unknown.

V lost 7 bases and J lost 2; bases outside the gene matches: 15. The CDR3 is made up of 16 amino acids. Germline values: CDR1 SQVTM, CDR2 ANQGSEA. Sequencing was carried out using sorted CD4+, CD8+, or CD8+CD57+ T cells (not recorded which) from PBMCs. V and J are TRBV29-1 and TRBJ2-3, with 7 bases identical to TRBD1. The clonotype was recovered from a human donor with aplastic anemia. The CDR3 coding sequence is TGCAGCGGAAGAAGACAGGGCCTAGCATCCACAGATACGCAGTATTTT. Amino acid sequence: CSGRRQGLASTDTQYF.